Sequencing of this T cell receptor (beta chain) was carried out in a study of tumor and adjacent non-tumor tissue in lung cancer. Overall study: Aged about 31 to 80 years, patients included more than nine men and roughly five women with stage I to III disease.

This clonotype was observed many times. No antigen is known for it. This sample's RNA came from whole unsorted tissue. Distant lung tissue was collected more than 3 cm away from the tumor edge. Between August and November 2014, newly diagnosed, chemotherapy-naive lung cancer patients underwent thoracic surgery in China. The library came from three nested PCR rounds adapted from ARM-PCR protocols. Using its own MiXCR run on the multiplex PCR reads, TCRdb lists one record per CDR3 protein. Among 80,000 to 130,000 distinct CDR3 sequences listed, more than 55% were seen once. V lost 7 bases and J lost 4; bases outside the gene matches: 7. This CDR3 region has 14 residues. Looked up from germline, CDR1 is SGHNT and CDR2 is YENEEA. Study-wide results and caveats: Significantly higher TCR diversity was found in tumor than normal lung.

The sequence derives from a man aged 30 to 39 with non-small cell lung cancer. The sequencing input was distant non-tumor lung tissue. The rearrangement links TRBV11-3 to TRBJ2-5; 9 positions match TRBD1. The CDR3 DNA follows: TGTGCCAGCACCGGACAGGGGTCGAGAGAGACCCAGTACTTC. Translated, it gives CASTGQGSRETQYF.